This T cell receptor beta chain was captured in a study of T-cell memory formation after mild COVID-19. Study conclusions and caveats: Mostly located in CM and EM were contracting CD4+ clones, with contracting CD8+ clones located in EMRA.

TCRdb fed the 5' RACE reads into MiXCR, producing one record per CDR3 protein. The table has roughly 300,000 distinct CDR3 sequences, 8.2% seen once. J was trimmed by 5 bases and V by 1 base; bases with no gene match: 6. This CDR3 region has 14 residues. In germline, CDR1 is DFQATT, CDR2 SNEGSKA (reference sequence). This clonotype turned up a few times. The antigen remains undetermined. Sequencing was performed on PBMCs or a T cell subset sorted from them (not recorded which). The origin of this receptor is a man younger than 35 who had mild COVID-19 (a few samples of this study predate the infection). Cell type and time point are not known. This sequence joins TRBV20-1 and TRBJ2-7; 9 nucleotides agree with TRBD1. The CDR3 reads CSARAQGADDEQYF. CDR3 DNA: TGCAGTGCTAGAGCACAGGGGGCGGACGACGAGCAGTACTTC.